Presented here are 18 T cell receptor beta chains from one specimen sequenced in a study of cytotoxic CD8 clonotypes in ibrutinib-treated CLL. The method was immunoSEQ multiplex PCR; TCRdb's version includes in-frame clones alone and lacks a portion of them. The profile shows about 39,000 clones, approximately 67% of them singletons. The sample here was PBMCs, taken at disease progression, from a patient treated with ibrutinib. The receptors were sampled from a human donor with chronic lymphocytic leukemia.

Only a few counts were recorded for this clone. V usage is TRBV5-6 and J usage is TRBJ1-5; D is undetermined. The length of the CDR3 is 16 residues. Germline V gives CDR1 SGHDT, CDR2 YYEEEE. With 4 bases removed from V and 11 bases from J, the gap between germline ends came to 25 bases. CDR3 loop: CASSAKFPTEERAQHF. In nucleotides, the CDR3 is TGTGCCAGCAGCGCAAAATTTCCGACGGAGGAACGGGCCCAGCATTTT.

The chain has TRBV9 and TRBJ2-7; D assignment may be TRBD1 or TRBD2 (5 bases each). This CDR3 has 15 residues. Trimming cost V 0 bases and J 7 bases, with 17 bases left between them. In germline, CDR1 is SGDLS, CDR2 YYNGEE. The CDR3: CASSVGDEILREQYF. CDR3 coding DNA: TGTGCCAGCAGCGTAGGGGACGAAATACTACGGGAGCAGTACTTC.

The J gene is TRBJ1-2, the V gene TRBV7-2; tentatively, D is TRBD1 (6 bases). Between the trimmed V and J ends, which lost 5 bases and 0 bases, there was a span of 10 bases. The length of the CDR3 is 14 residues. The germline V gene encodes CDR1 SGHTA and CDR2 FQGNSA. The CDR3 sequence is CASSRTEPNYGYTF. The CDR3 bases are TGTGCCAGCAGCCGGACAGAACCTAACTATGGCTACACCTTC.

V and J are TRBV30 and TRBJ2-7; D not certain. Germline CDR1 and CDR2: GTSNPN and SVGIG (reference sequence). V was pared by 2 bases and J by 2 bases, with 7 bases between. CDR3 length equals 12 residues. CDR3: CAWSRATYEQYF. CDR3 in DNA: TGTGCCTGGAGTCGTGCGACCTACGAGCAGTACTTC.

The chain is built from TRBV11-2 and TRBJ2-7; TRBD2 aligns across 9 bases. Unmatched junction bases numbered 4, after V lost 5 bases and J lost 2 bases. This CDR3 has 14 residues. Germline-derived CDR1 and CDR2 are SGHAT and FQNNGV. CDR3 in amino acids: CASSRGRGAYEQYF. The CDR3 DNA reads TGTGCCAGCAGCCGCGGGAGGGGGGCCTACGAGCAGTACTTC.

This clone was observed a handful of times. The chain combines TRBV5-4 with TRBJ1-2; D is ambiguous. This CDR3 has 12 residues. V was shortened by 3 bases and J by 4 bases, with 7 bases between the two germline ends. Germline CDR1 SGHNT, CDR2 YYREEE (reference sequence). This chain's CDR3 is CASSSTRYGYTF. DNA for the CDR3: TGTGCCAGCAGCTCGACTCGCTATGGCTACACCTTC. The variable domain in full, with the rest retrieved from reference TRBV5-4 and TRBJ1-2, is ETGVTQSPTHLIKTRGQQVTLRCSSQSGHNTVSWYQQALGQGPQFIFQYYREEENGRGNFPPRFSGLQFPNYSSELNVNALELDDSALYLCASSSTRYGYTFGSGTRLTVV.

The genes are TRBV19 and TRBJ1-5; 7 nucleotides agree with TRBD1. The germline gives CDR1 LNHDA, CDR2 SQIVND (reference sequence). This CDR3 contains 14 residues. V gave up 4 bases and J gave up 6 bases; unmatched junction bases: 6. The chain's CDR3 is CASSKDRSGQPQHF. The CDR3 nucleotides are TGTGCCAGTAGTAAGGACAGGTCGGGTCAGCCCCAGCATTTT.

The chain couples TRBV5-4 to TRBJ1-2; no reliable D call. CDR3 size: 18 residues. With 4 bases removed from V and 8 bases from J, the gap between germline ends came to 30 bases. Germline CDR1 SGHNT, CDR2 YYREEE (reference sequence). As DNA, the CDR3 is TGTGCCAGCAGCCAGAGGCGGGTCGGAGCAAACTCTATGGCCGGCTACACCTTC. The encoded protein is CASSQRRVGANSMAGYTF.

CDR3 sequence reads: CASSTGHTEKLFF. CDR3 coding DNA: TGTGCCAGCAGTACGGGCCACACCGAAAAACTGTTTTTT. The chain combines TRBV2 with TRBJ1-4; no clear D. V lost 5 bases, J lost 8 bases, and 12 bases lay in between. Germline assignment: CDR1 SNHLY and CDR2 FYNNEI. The CDR3 runs 13 residues.

The chain has TRBV7-2 and TRBJ1-5; 8 positions agree with TRBD1. The V segment lost 4 bases and the J segment 1 base; nucleotides outside the gene matches: 9. This CDR3 has 17 amino acids. Germline-derived CDR1 and CDR2 are SGHTA and FQGNSA. The DNA of the CDR3 is TGTGCCAGCAGCTCCAGCGGGGGGACAGGAAGCAATCAGCCCCAGCATTTT. Amino acid sequence: CASSSSGGTGSNQPQHF.

This clone was counted a single time. The sample holds other DNA sequences that translate to the same CDR3. The V call is TRBV9, the J call TRBJ2-7, with D perhaps TRBD1 or TRBD2 (5 bases each). Looked up from germline, CDR1 is SGDLS and CDR2 is YYNGEE. The CDR3 has 14 residues. Deletions cut 2 bases from V and 3 bases from J, with 12 bases between. CDR3 residues: CASSVGRDGYEQYF. The CDR3 DNA reads as TGTGCCAGCAGCGTCGGCAGGGACGGCTACGAGCAGTACTTC.

The chain couples TRBV6-5 to TRBJ2-7; D call uncertain. Germline CDR1 and CDR2: MNHEY and SVGAGI. The V and J ends lost 5 bases and 2 bases respectively, with 4 bases between them. The CDR3 has 11 residues. The CDR3 DNA sequence: TGTGCCAGCAGTACCCCCTACGAGCAGTACTTC. Amino acid sequence: CASSTPYEQYF.

The chain carries TRBV10-1 and TRBJ2-1; no reliable D call. Germline CDR1 and CDR2: WNHNN and SYGVQD (reference sequence). V was pared by 6 bases and J by 7 bases, with 13 bases between. The CDR3 sequence is 13 residues long. The CDR3 spells CASSALPRNEQFF. The CDR3 DNA is TGCGCCAGCAGCGCCCTGCCGAGGAATGAGCAGTTCTTC.

The chain joins TRBV19 to TRBJ1-2, with D possibly matching TRBD1 (6 bases). Deletions cut 4 bases from V and 0 bases from J, with 21 bases between. The CDR3 extends over 18 amino acids. Germline V gene lookup returns CDR1 LNHDA and CDR2 SQIVND (reference sequence). DNA for the CDR3: TGTGCCAGTAGTAGGGCAGGGGTTATACAACGAGCTAACTATGGCTACACCTTC. It translates to CASSRAGVIQRANYGYTF.

V usage is TRBV29-1 and J usage is TRBJ1-2; 8 bases line up with TRBD1. The J segment lost 8 bases and the V segment lost 3 bases, leaving 11 bases of the junction unmatched. The germline gives CDR1 SQVTM, CDR2 ANQGSEA. This CDR3 has 14 residues. The CDR3 loop reads CSVDRGLVSWGYTF. DNA of the CDR3: TGCAGCGTTGACAGGGGGCTAGTTTCTTGGGGCTACACCTTC.

This chain links TRBV27 with TRBJ1-4; D ambiguous. The CDR3 is 14 residues long. Germline CDR1 is MNHEY and CDR2 is SMNVEV (reference sequence). V lost 3 bases to trimming and J lost 0 bases, with 5 bases between them. The CDR3 coding sequence is TGTGCCAGCAGTTTTGGGACAACTAATGAAAAACTGTTTTTT. Translated, it gives CASSFGTTNEKLFF.

The rearrangement joins TRBV4-1 to TRBJ2-7; no definite D call. Trimming took off 3 bases at V and 12 bases at J, with 18 bases between the two ends. The CDR3 runs to 13 residues. Per the germline V gene, CDR1 is MGHRA and CDR2 is YSYEKL. For the CDR3, the DNA is TGCGCCAGCAGCCACGCAGGTCACCCCGCGCGGTACTTC. Its protein is CASSHAGHPARYF.

The rearrangement joins TRBV6-5 to TRBJ2-1; the match to TRBD2 covers 10 bases. Per germline, CDR1 MNHEY and CDR2 SVGAGI. V gave up 5 bases and J gave up 12 bases; unmatched junction bases: 10. The CDR3 is 14 amino acids. The chain's CDR3 is CASSRTSGRTVQFF. The CDR3 nucleotides are TGTGCCAGCAGTCGGACTAGCGGTCGTACAGTGCAGTTCTTC.